These 7 T cell receptor beta chains were all obtained from the same sample, sequenced in a study of cytomegalovirus exposure and HLA in healthy donors. The PCR employed 60 Vbeta primers together with 13 Jbeta primers. Some clones are missing from TCRdb's copy, which holds only in-frame ones; the method was immunoSEQ multiplex PCR. Of some 100,000 clones in the sample, about three quarters were seen once. The sample consisted of PBMCs. The receptors shown here come from a female donor in good health and CMV-seronegative.

This clone was seen just once. The gene calls are TRBV6-5 and TRBJ1-1; 7 bases map to TRBD1. Germline CDR1 reads MNHEY; CDR2 reads SVGAGI. This CDR3 contains 14 residues. V lost 5 bases, J lost 1 base, and 4 bases stayed unmatched. CDR3 protein: CASSRQGQNTEAFF. The CDR3 DNA follows: TGTGCCAGCAGTCGACAGGGACAGAACACTGAAGCTTTCTTT.

This sequence joins TRBV2 and TRBJ1-5; D is uncertain. V shed 6 bases and J shed 3 bases, with 12 bases lying between them. This CDR3 spans 14 amino acids. From germline, CDR1 is SNHLY and CDR2 FYNNEI. This CDR3 is CASRTDGNNQPQHF. CDR3 DNA sequence: TGTGCCAGCAGAACGGACGGGAACAATCAGCCCCAGCATTTT. The entire variable domain, with the rest obtained from reference TRBV2 and TRBJ1-5, is as follows: EPEVTQTPSHQVTQMGQEVILRCVPISNHLYFYWYRQILGQKVEFLVSFYNNEISEKSEIFDDQFSVERPDGSNFTLKIRSTKLEDSAMYFCASRTDGNNQPQHFGDGTRLSIL.

For this clone: At one boundary the junction diverges from the germline segment, which might be a read error. Other DNA sequences in this specimen translate into the identical CDR3. This chain uses TRBV5-1 with TRBJ2-3, with 15 bases identical to TRBD2. This CDR3 comprises 17 residues. The germline CDR1 and CDR2 sequences are SGHRS and YFSETQ. The CDR3 reads CASSSGLAGGGTDTQYF. The CDR3 DNA follows: TGCGCCAGCAGCTCCGGACTAGCGGGGGGGGGCACAGATACGCAGTACTTT.

As regards this clone: Germline is not matched at one junction end, which may reflect a read error. The chain links TRBV2 to TRBJ1-3, with TRBD1 matching over 7 bases. The CDR3 length is 14 residues. The germline V gene encodes CDR1 SNHLY and CDR2 FYNNEI. The DNA of the CDR3 is TGTGCCAGCAGGGGATTGACAGGGCGGAACACCGTATATTTT. Protein sequence: CASRGLTGRNTVYF.

In the case of this clone: The DNA is left out, because the CDR3 cannot be placed on it with certainty; the CDR3 is given as TCRdb lists it. The V gene is TRBV5-5, the J gene TRBJ1-2; TRBD1 was called by the table and not checked on the DNA. The CDR3 contains 14 residues when both ends are counted. Per germline, CDR1 SGHKS and CDR2 YYEKEE (reference sequence). This CDR3 is CASSFFGSNYGYTF.

The V call is TRBV15, the J call TRBJ2-7; 8 positions agree with TRBD1. Germline V gene lookup returns CDR1 LNHNV and CDR2 YYDKDF (reference sequence). With 0 bases clipped from V and 6 bases from J, the junction kept 10 bases outside the gene matches. The CDR3 has 16 amino acids. CDR3 amino acids: CATSRDKGTGHPEQYF. In DNA, the CDR3 is TGTGCCACCAGCAGAGACAAAGGGACAGGTCATCCCGAGCAGTACTTC. The complete variable domain, with remaining parts taken from reference TRBV15 and TRBJ2-7, reads DAMVIQNPRYQVTQFGKPVTLSCSQTLNHNVMYWYQQKSSQAPKLLFHYYDKDFNNEADTPDNFQSRRPNTSFCFLDIRSPGLGDTAMYLCATSRDKGTGHPEQYFGPGTRLTVT.

Remarks on this clone: Other DNA sequences in the sample encode the same CDR3. The J gene is TRBJ1-2, the V gene TRBV30; D may be TRBD1 (5 bases). In germline, CDR1 is GTSNPN, CDR2 SVGIG (reference sequence). CDR3 length: 15 residues. The V and J ends lost 3 bases and 2 bases respectively, with 16 bases between them. CDR3 amino acids: CAWRDTGLPNYGYTF. The CDR3 DNA sequence: TGTGCCTGGAGAGATACAGGCTTACCAAACTATGGCTACACCTTC.